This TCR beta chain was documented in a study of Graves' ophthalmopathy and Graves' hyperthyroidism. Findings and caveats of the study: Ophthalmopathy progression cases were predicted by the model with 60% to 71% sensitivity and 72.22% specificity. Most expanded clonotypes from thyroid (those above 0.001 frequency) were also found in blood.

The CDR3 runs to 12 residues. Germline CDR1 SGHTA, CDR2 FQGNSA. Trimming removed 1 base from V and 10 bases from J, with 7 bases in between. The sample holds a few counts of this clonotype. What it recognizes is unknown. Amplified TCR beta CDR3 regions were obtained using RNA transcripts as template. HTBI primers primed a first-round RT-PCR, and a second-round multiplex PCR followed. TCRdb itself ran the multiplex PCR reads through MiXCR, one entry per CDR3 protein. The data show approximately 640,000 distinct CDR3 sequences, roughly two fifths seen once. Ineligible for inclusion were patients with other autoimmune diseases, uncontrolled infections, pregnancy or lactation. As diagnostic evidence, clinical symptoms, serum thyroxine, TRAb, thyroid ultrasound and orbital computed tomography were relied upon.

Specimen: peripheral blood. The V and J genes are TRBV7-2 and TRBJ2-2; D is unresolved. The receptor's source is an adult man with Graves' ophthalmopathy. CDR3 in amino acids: CASSLVPEELFF. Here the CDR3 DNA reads TGTGCCAGCAGCTTAGTCCCGGAGGAGCTGTTTTTT. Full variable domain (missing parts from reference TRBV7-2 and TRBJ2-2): GAGVSQSPSNKVTEKGKDVELRCDPISGHTALYWYRQSLGQGLEFLIYFQGNSAPDKSGLPSDRFSAERTGGSVSTLTIQRTQQEDSAVYLCASSLVPEELFFGEGSRLTVL.